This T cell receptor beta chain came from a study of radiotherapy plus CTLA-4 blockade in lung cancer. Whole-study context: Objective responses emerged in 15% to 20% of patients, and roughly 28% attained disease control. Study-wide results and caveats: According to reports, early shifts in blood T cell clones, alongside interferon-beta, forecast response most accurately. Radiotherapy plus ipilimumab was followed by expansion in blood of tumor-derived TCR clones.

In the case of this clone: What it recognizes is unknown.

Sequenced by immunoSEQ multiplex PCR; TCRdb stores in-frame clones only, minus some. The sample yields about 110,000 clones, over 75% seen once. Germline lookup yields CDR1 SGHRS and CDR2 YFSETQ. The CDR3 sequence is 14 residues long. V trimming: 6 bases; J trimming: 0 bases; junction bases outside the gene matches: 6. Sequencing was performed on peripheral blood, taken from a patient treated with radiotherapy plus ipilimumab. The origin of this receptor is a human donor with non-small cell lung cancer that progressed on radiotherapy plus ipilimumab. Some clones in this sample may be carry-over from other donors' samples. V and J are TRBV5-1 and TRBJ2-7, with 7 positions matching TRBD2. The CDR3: CASKRAGTSYEQYF. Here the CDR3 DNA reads TGCGCCAGCAAGCGAGCGGGGACCTCCTACGAGCAGTACTTC. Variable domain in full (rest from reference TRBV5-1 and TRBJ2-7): KAGVTQTPRYLIKTRGQQVTLSCSPISGHRSVSWYQQTPGQGLQFLFEYFSETQRNKGNFPGRFSGRQFSNSRSEMNVSTLELGDSALYLCASKRAGTSYEQYFGPGTRLTVT.